Listed below are T cell receptor beta chains from one sample, sequenced in a study of T-cell memory formation after mild COVID-19. MiXCR, applied by TCRdb to the 5' RACE reads, yields one record per CDR3 protein. The sample has under 250,000 distinct CDR3 sequences; over 8.5% are singletons. The sequenced material came from PBMCs or a T cell subset sorted from them (not recorded which). The receptors derive from a man younger than 35 who had mild COVID-19 (a few samples of this study predate the infection). Cell type and time point are not known. Each CDR3 is given with its conserved first and last residue. A D gene is named only where the DNA matches it firmly. Size values are once, few and many counts, or a class for expanded clones, and some rows have none.

V gene	D gene	CDR3 length	J gene	clone size	CDR3 DNA	CDR3 protein
TRBV3-1	TRBD1	15	TRBJ2-1	many	TGTGCCAGCAGCCAAGAGACAGGGAGTTACAATGAGCAGTTCTTC	CASSQETGSYNEQFF
TRBV7-3	.	13	TRBJ2-5	.	TGTGCCAGCAGCTCTCCCGGCGGAGAGACCCAGTACTTC	CASSSPGGETQYF
TRBV20-1	.	13	TRBJ2-1	.	TGCAGTGCTAGGTGGGAGGGGGGCAATGAGCAGTTCTTC	CSARWEGGNEQFF
TRBV18	.	17	TRBJ2-6	.	TGTGCCAGCTCACCAATGGGACGGGGCTCTGGGGCCAACGTCCTGACTTTC	CASSPMGRGSGANVLTF
TRBV6-2/TRBV6-3	TRBD1	15	TRBJ2-2	.	TGTGCCAACAACCCGGGACAGGTTTACACCGGGGAGCTGTTTTTT	CANNPGQVYTGELFF
TRBV20-1	.	12	TRBJ2-1	.	TGCAGTGCTAGAGTTAAGGATAATGAGCAGTTCTTC	CSARVKDNEQFF
TRBV20-1	.	15	TRBJ2-3	few	TGCAGTGCTAATTCCGGGACCCGCGGCACAGATACGCAGTATTTT	CSANSGTRGTDTQYF
TRBV5-1	.	13	TRBJ1-1	few	TGCGCCAGCAGCTTGGACGGAGGGTGGGAAGCTTTCTTT	CASSLDGGWEAFF
TRBV7-8	.	17	TRBJ2-1	.	TGTGCCAGCAGCCCCCGGACTGCCCAAAGCTCCTACAATGAGCAGTTCTTC	CASSPRTAQSSYNEQFF
TRBV11-2	TRBD2	17	TRBJ2-3	many	TGTGCCAGCAGCTTAGTTCACCTAGCGGGTTACACAGATACGCAGTATTTT	CASSLVHLAGYTDTQYF
TRBV7-2	.	13	TRBJ2-3	few	TGTGCCAGCAGCTTAGCACAGTCAGATACGCAGTATTTT	CASSLAQSDTQYF
TRBV7-8	TRBD1	14	TRBJ2-7	few	TGTGCCAGCAGATTGACAGGGGGGTCCTACGAGCAGTACTTC	CASRLTGGSYEQYF
TRBV9	.	12	TRBJ1-2	few	TGTGCCAGCAGCGTAGTAGGATTCGATCTAACCTTC	CASSVVGFDLTF
TRBV25-1	.	19	TRBJ1-2	.	TGTGCCAGCAGTGATCTACATGGGGCTGGGGGAGGTGCAGGCTATGGCTACACCTTC	CASSDLHGAGGGAGYGYTF
TRBV7-7	.	12	TRBJ2-5	.	TGTGCTAGCGGCACCCTCCAGGAGACCCAGTACTTC	CASGTLQETQYF
TRBV5-1	.	15	TRBJ2-1	.	TGCGCCAGCAGCTTTACGGGGGTGAGGGACAATGAGCAGTTCTTC	CASSFTGVRDNEQFF
TRBV11-2	TRBD2	15	TRBJ2-1	many	TGTGCCAGCGGGTCGGGACTAGCGGGGTACAATGAGCAGTTCTTC	CASGSGLAGYNEQFF
TRBV6-6	.	14	TRBJ2-3	few	TGTGCCAGCACCGGAGACTCGTACACAGATACGCAGTATTTT	CASTGDSYTDTQYF
TRBV12-3/TRBV12-4	.	12	TRBJ1-1	few	TGTGCCAGCAGGGTGGGGGGAACTGAAGCTTTCTTT	CASRVGGTEAFF
TRBV20-1	.	14	TRBJ2-7	few	TGCAGTGCTAGAGGGGGGGGCTTCCTTTACGAGCAGTACTTC	CSARGGGFLYEQYF
TRBV6-5	.	15	TRBJ2-1	.	TGTGCCAGCAGGCCCAGGGTCGATACATACAATGAGCAGTTCTTC	CASRPRVDTYNEQFF
TRBV4-1	TRBD2	15	TRBJ2-7	few	TGCGCCAGCAGCAGGGGACTAGCGGGGACGGGTGAGCAGTACTTC	CASSRGLAGTGEQYF
TRBV4-1	.	17	TRBJ1-3	many	TGCGCCAGCAGCCAATCTTTGGGCAGGGAAAAAGGAAACACCATATATTTT	CASSQSLGREKGNTIYF